This T cell receptor beta chain was recorded in a study of T cells after yellow fever vaccination. Overall study results and limits: Primary-vaccination clones mostly resurfaced post-booster (nearly 97% CD4, approximately 89% CD8). Abundant bulk-population clonotypes could contaminate the FACS-sorted repertoires.

As concerns this clonotype: Its specificity is unknown.

They built TCR cDNA with 5'RACE template switching, a step that put in a universal primer site and UMIs. TCRdb analysed the 5' RACE reads with MiXCR anew, one entry per CDR3 protein. The sample shows about 340,000 distinct CDR3 sequences, 3.5% to 4.5% of them seen only once. Material: PBMCs, obtained 5 days after the yellow fever booster vaccination. The sequence derives from a man aged 18 to 29 who received the YFV17D yellow fever vaccine.

CDR3 in amino acids: CASSLSGGSDTQYF. Here the CDR3 DNA reads TGTGCCAGCAGCTTGTCGGGGGGGTCAGATACGCAGTATTTT. V and J are TRBV5-6 and TRBJ2-3, with TRBD2 matching over 8 bases. This CDR3 has 14 residues. V shed 1 base and J 4 bases; nucleotides not matched to a gene: 2. In germline, CDR1 is SGHDT, CDR2 YYEEEE.